Here is one T cell receptor (beta chain) with its context. Its antigen is undetermined. The sample originates from a study of cytomegalovirus exposure and HLA in healthy donors. Study results and caveats: V- and J-gene trimming in TCR beta was tied to a missense DCLRE1C variant by an analysis performed later. In vitro data verified three CMV-associated chains as specific for CMV antigens.

The study ran its PCR with 60 Vbeta and 13 Jbeta primers. Generated by immunoSEQ multiplex PCR, the TCRdb table keeps only in-frame clones and is missing some. Here the sample spans 200,000 or so clones, roughly 77% being singletons. Sequences were obtained from PBMCs. The receptor was derived from a male donor in good health and CMV-seropositive.

The CDR3 loop is CASSPDTLNTEAFF. The DNA of the CDR3 is TGTGCCAGCAGCCCCGACACCCTGAACACTGAAGCTTTCTTT. This chain links TRBV7-3 with TRBJ1-1; D remains ambiguous. V dropped 5 bases and J dropped 0 bases, with 10 bases sitting between them. CDR1 SGHTA and CDR2 FQGTGA come from the germline V gene. This CDR3 comprises 14 residues. Full variable domain (remainder filled in from reference TRBV7-3 and TRBJ1-1): GAGVSQTPSNKVTEKGKYVELRCDPISGHTALYWYRQSLGQGPEFLIYFQGTGAADDSGLPNDRFFAVRPEGSVSTLKIQRTERGDSAVYLCASSPDTLNTEAFFGQGTRLTVV.